The 20 T cell receptor beta chains below were found in one sample sequenced in a study of cytomegalovirus exposure and HLA in healthy donors. PCR involved 60 Vbeta and 13 Jbeta primers. Sequencing was performed with immunoSEQ multiplex PCR; in TCRdb, only in-frame clones are kept and a portion is missing. The sample lists 140,000 to 150,000 clones, approximately 78% occurring once. Sample: PBMCs. The receptors stem from a woman younger than 30 in good health and CMV-seropositive.

This clone has only a few counts. This chain uses TRBV7-6 with TRBJ2-3, with 10 bases fitting TRBD2. The CDR3 totals 20 residues. Germline loops: CDR1 SGHVS, CDR2 FNYEAQ. V lost 4 bases and J lost 0; bases outside the gene matches: 16. The CDR3 spells CASSSTAGLAGASSTDTQYF. In DNA form, the CDR3 reads TGTGCCAGCAGCTCAACAGCGGGGCTAGCGGGGGCCTCTAGCACAGATACGCAGTATTTT.

This clone was picked up a small number of times. The chain recombines TRBV6-4 with TRBJ2-1, with D possibly being TRBD1 (6 bases). CDR3 size: 14 residues. V shed 0 bases and J shed 6 bases, with 9 bases lying between them. Germline-derived CDR1 and CDR2 are MRHNA and SNTAGT. The CDR3 reads CASSDSAGANEQFF. The CDR3 DNA reads TGTGCCAGCAGTGACTCCGCAGGGGCCAATGAGCAGTTCTTC.

V is TRBV19 and J is TRBJ1-2; D is perhaps TRBD1 (5 bases). V lost 9 bases and J lost 3, with 14 bases in between. The germline V gene has CDR1 LNHDA and CDR2 SQIVND (reference sequence). This CDR3 region has 13 residues. In DNA form, the CDR3 reads TGTGCCAGAACCCAACAGGAACACTATGGCTACACCTTC. Residues: CARTQQEHYGYTF.

The chain recombines TRBV2 with TRBJ2-7; a possible D gene is TRBD2 (6 bases). The CDR3 totals 14 residues. The V and J ends lost 3 bases and 12 bases respectively, with 21 bases between them. The germline CDR1 and CDR2 sequences are SNHLY and FYNNEI. CDR3 bases: TGTGCCAGCAGTGATGGTATCCCCCGGGACTCACGGTACTTC. It specifies CASSDGIPRDSRYF.

The chain links TRBV7-9 to TRBJ1-2, with 8 bases aligning to TRBD1. Trimming cost V 1 base and J 6 bases; bases outside gene matches: 10. Per the germline V gene, CDR1 is SEHNR and CDR2 is FQNEAQ (reference sequence). The CDR3 totals 16 residues. The CDR3 coding sequence is TGTGCCAGCAGCTTAGGGACAGGGACAGGAGTCGATGGCTACACCTTC. This codes for CASSLGTGTGVDGYTF.

J is TRBJ1-2 and V is TRBV18; 10 positions agree with TRBD1. The germline gives CDR1 KGHSH, CDR2 LQKENI. This CDR3 spans 15 amino acids. V shed 2 bases and J 6 bases; nucleotides not matched to a gene: 6. This CDR3 reads CASSPKTGGSDGYTF. The DNA of the CDR3 is TGTGCCAGCTCACCAAAGACAGGGGGCTCGGATGGCTACACCTTC.

The chain carries TRBV5-1 and TRBJ1-6; no reliable D call. V shed 0 bases and J shed 0 bases, with 7 bases lying between them. The CDR3 sequence is 16 residues long. CDR1 is SGHRS and CDR2 is YFSETQ in the germline V gene. The CDR3 spells CASSLDSLSYNSPLHF. As DNA, the CDR3 is TGCGCCAGCAGCTTGGATAGCCTCTCCTATAATTCACCCCTCCACTTT.

The chain joins TRBV2 to TRBJ1-4, with a tentative D call TRBD1 (6 bases). This CDR3 spans 14 amino acids. Trimming cost V 7 bases and J 9 bases, with 18 bases left between them. Germline lookup yields CDR1 SNHLY and CDR2 FYNNEI. CDR3 amino acids: CASTRQALEKKLFF. The CDR3 coding sequence is TGTGCCAGCACTCGACAGGCCCTCGAGAAAAAACTGTTTTTT.

The gene calls are TRBV29-1 and TRBJ2-1, with TRBD1 matching over 7 bases. This CDR3 is built from 14 residues. The germline CDR1 and CDR2 sequences are SQVTM and ANQGSEA. The V gene end was trimmed by 3 bases and the J gene end by 2 bases; junction bases not matched to a gene: 4. The CDR3 region is CSVDNRGTYNEQFF. In nucleotides, the CDR3 is TGCAGCGTTGACAACAGGGGCACCTACAATGAGCAGTTCTTC.

The V and J genes are TRBV10-3 and TRBJ1-4; D gene ambiguous. In germline, CDR1 is ENHRY, CDR2 SYGVKD. This CDR3 is 11 amino acids long. V lost 10 bases and J lost 6, with 9 bases in between. CDR3 nucleotide sequence: TGTGCCACCGGTAAAGATGAAAAACTGTTTTTT. Amino acids: CATGKDEKLFF.

The chain uses TRBV10-3 and TRBJ2-7, with 10 bases that match TRBD1. Germline V gene data show CDR1 as ENHRY and CDR2 as SYGVKD. The V and J ends lost 4 bases and 2 bases, in that order; junction bases with no gene match: 5. This CDR3 has 15 residues. CDR3 sequence reads: CAISGGQGGPYEQYF. The CDR3 DNA sequence: TGTGCCATCAGTGGAGGACAGGGGGGACCCTACGAGCAGTACTTC.

CDR3 in amino acids: CASSLFPGGQETQYF. CDR3 bases: TGTGCCAGCAGCTTATTTCCGGGGGGCCAAGAGACCCAGTACTTC. The gene calls are TRBV7-2 and TRBJ2-5; 7 bases are shared with TRBD2. CDR1 is SGHTA and CDR2 is FQGNSA in the germline V gene. CDR3 length: 15 amino acids. V lost 2 bases and J lost 1; bases outside the gene matches: 4.

The chain has TRBV6-1 and TRBJ1-5; TRBD1 matches 7 bases. After removal of 5 bases from V and 11 bases from J, the junction contained 15 bases not matched to a gene. The CDR3 length is 15 residues. Germline CDR1 reads MNHNS; CDR2 reads SASEGT. The CDR3 bases are TGTGCCAGCAGTAAGGTGGGACAGCGTGGGGAGTCCCAGCATTTT. It yields the protein CASSKVGQRGESQHF.

The chain uses TRBV6-5 and TRBJ2-3; 8 nucleotides agree with TRBD2. The CDR3 consists of 15 residues. CDR1 MNHEY and CDR2 SVGAGI come from the germline V gene. The V and J ends lost 5 bases and 2 bases, in that order; junction bases with no gene match: 6. This chain's CDR3 is CASSLSGAITDTQYF. The CDR3 DNA is TGTGCCAGCAGTCTTAGCGGGGCAATCACAGATACGCAGTATTTT.

The CDR3 coding sequence is TGCGCCAGTGGACAGTCAGCTGAAGCTTTCTTT. Amino acid sequence: CASGQSAEAFF. V is TRBV10-2 and J is TRBJ1-1, with D possibly being TRBD1 (6 bases). Trimming pared 9 bases from V and 6 bases from J, leaving 11 bases between. Germline loops: CDR1 WSHSY, CDR2 SAAADI. CDR3 size: 11 residues.

The sample holds a few counts of this clone. The J gene is TRBJ2-2, the V gene TRBV12-5, with D tentatively TRBD2 (6 bases). The CDR3 contains 14 residues. The germline gives CDR1 LGHNT, CDR2 FRNRAP. The V end was cut by 5 bases, the J end by 5 bases, with 12 bases between. CDR3 nucleotide sequence: TGTGCTAGTGGTGTAGAAGGGACTACCGGGGAGCTGTTTTTT. The encoded protein is CASGVEGTTGELFF.

The chain links TRBV4-1 to TRBJ1-2; D call uncertain. The CDR3 is 16 residues long. Trimming pared 0 bases from V and 4 bases from J, leaving 15 bases between. Germline V gene lookup returns CDR1 MGHRA and CDR2 YSYEKL. In DNA, the CDR3 is TGCGCCAGCAGCCAAGAGGTGGCGGCGTCATCCTATGGCTACACCTTC. Residues: CASSQEVAASSYGYTF.

This chain connects TRBV27 to TRBJ1-2; 7 positions match TRBD1. The CDR3 consists of 14 residues. CDR1 is MNHEY and CDR2 is SMNVEV in the germline V gene (reference sequence). V was clipped by 5 bases and J by 5 bases; unmatched bases: 8. The CDR3, as DNA: TGTGCCAGCAGTCTGCGACAGGGAGCATATGGCTACACCTTC. Translated: CASSLRQGAYGYTF.

The chain carries TRBV10-1 and TRBJ2-5; TRBD2 is a possible D gene (5 bases). Trimming pared 3 bases from V and 11 bases from J, leaving 16 bases between. CDR1 is WNHNN and CDR2 is SYGVQD in the germline V gene (reference sequence). CDR3 length: 13 amino acids. CDR3 amino acids: CASSDLAVSGQYF. As DNA, the CDR3 is TGCGCCAGCAGTGATCTAGCTGTCTCGGGGCAGTACTTC.

This sequence joins TRBV6-6 and TRBJ2-7; 9 bases line up with TRBD1. The germline CDR1 and CDR2 sequences are MNHNY and SVGAGI (reference sequence). J lost 6 bases, V lost 4 bases, and 13 bases had no gene match. The CDR3 is 16 amino acids. CDR3 nucleotide sequence: TGTGCCAGCAGTTTTACCGGGACAGGGACGGTCGGCGAGCAGTACTTC. Its protein product is CASSFTGTGTVGEQYF.